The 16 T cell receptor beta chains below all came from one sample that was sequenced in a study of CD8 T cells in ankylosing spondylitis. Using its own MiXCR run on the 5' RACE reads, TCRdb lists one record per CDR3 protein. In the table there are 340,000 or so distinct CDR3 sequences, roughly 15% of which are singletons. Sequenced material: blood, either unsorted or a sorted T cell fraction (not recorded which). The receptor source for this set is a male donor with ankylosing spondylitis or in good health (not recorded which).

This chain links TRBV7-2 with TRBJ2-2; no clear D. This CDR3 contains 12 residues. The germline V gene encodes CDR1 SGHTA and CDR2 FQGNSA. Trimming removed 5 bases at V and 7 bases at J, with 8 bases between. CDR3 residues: CASSRAGGELFF. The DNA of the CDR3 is TGTGCCAGCAGCCGGGCTGGCGGGGAGCTGTTTTTT.

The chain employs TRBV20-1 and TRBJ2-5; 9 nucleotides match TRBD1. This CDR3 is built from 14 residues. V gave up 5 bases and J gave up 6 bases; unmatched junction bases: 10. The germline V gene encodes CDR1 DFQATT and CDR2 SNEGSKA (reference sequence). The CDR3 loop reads CSAQKGQGSKTQYF. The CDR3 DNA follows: TGCAGTGCTCAGAAAGGACAGGGGTCGAAGACCCAGTACTTC.

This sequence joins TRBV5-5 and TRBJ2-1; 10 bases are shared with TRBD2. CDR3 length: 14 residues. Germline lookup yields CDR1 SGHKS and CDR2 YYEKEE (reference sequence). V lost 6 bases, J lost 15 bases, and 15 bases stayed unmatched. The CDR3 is CASTPVSSGGPRFF. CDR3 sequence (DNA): TGTGCCAGCACCCCTGTTTCTAGCGGGGGCCCAAGGTTCTTC.

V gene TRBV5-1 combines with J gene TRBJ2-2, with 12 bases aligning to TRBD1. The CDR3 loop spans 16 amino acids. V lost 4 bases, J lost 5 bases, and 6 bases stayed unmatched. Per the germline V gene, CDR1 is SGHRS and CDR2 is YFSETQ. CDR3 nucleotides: TGCGCCAGCAGCGGCGGGACAGGGGGCAGAACCGGGGAGCTGTTTTTT. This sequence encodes CASSGGTGGRTGELFF.

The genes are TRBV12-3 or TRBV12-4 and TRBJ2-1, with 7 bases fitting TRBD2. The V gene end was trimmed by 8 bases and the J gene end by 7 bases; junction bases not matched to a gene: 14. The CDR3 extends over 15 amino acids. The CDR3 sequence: CASVVSLAAYNEQFF. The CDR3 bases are TGTGCCAGCGTAGTAAGTCTAGCGGCTTATAATGAGCAGTTCTTC.

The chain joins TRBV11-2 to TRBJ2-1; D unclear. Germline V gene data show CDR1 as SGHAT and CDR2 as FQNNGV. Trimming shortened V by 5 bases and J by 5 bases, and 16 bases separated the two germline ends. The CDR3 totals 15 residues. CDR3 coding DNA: TGTGCCAGCAGCCCTTGGAATCGGGCCCACAATGAGCAGTTCTTC. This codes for CASSPWNRAHNEQFF.

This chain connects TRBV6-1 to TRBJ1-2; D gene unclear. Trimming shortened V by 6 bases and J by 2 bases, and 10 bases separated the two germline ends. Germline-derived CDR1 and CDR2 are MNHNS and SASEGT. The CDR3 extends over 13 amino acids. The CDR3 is CASRADLNYGYTF. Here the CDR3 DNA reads TGTGCCAGCAGGGCGGATCTGAACTATGGCTACACCTTC.

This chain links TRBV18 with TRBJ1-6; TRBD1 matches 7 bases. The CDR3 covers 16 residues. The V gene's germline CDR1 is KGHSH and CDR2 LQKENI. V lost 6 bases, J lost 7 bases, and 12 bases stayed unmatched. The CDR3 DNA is TGTGCCAGCTCCACTACGACAGGGACTTACAATTCACCCCTCCACTTT. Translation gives CASSTTTGTYNSPLHF.

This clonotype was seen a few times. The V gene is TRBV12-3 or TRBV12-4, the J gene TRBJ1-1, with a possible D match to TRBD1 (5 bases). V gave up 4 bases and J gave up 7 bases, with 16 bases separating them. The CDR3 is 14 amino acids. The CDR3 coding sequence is TGTGCCAGCAGTTCGGATGAGACAGCCGTTGAAGCTTTCTTT. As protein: CASSSDETAVEAFF.

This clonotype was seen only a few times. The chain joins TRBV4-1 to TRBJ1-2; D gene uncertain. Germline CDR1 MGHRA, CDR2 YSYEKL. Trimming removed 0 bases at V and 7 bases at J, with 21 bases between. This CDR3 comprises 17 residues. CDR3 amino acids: CASSQEIQTVVSGGYTF. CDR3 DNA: TGCGCCAGCAGCCAAGAAATACAGACTGTCGTCTCGGGTGGCTACACCTTC.

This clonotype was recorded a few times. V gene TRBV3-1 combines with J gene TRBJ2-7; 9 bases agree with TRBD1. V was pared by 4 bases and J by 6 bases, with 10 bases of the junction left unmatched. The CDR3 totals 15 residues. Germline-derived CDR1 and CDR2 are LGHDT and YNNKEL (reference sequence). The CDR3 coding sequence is TGTGCCAGCAGCCGAAATGCTGGGGACAGGGCCGAGCAGTACTTC. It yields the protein CASSRNAGDRAEQYF.

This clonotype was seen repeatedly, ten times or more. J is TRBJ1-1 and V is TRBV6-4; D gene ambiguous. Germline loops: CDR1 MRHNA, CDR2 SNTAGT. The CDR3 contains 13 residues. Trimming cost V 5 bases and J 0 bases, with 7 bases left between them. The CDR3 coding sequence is TGTGCCAGCAGTCGGCTGATGAACACTGAAGCTTTCTTT. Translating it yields CASSRLMNTEAFF.

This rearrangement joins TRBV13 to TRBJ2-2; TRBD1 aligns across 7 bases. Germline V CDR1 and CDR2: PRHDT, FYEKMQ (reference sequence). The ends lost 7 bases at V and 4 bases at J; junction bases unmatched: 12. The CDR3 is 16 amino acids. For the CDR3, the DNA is TGTGCCAGCAACGGCCAACAGGGGATCGGCACCGGGGAGCTGTTTTTT. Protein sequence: CASNGQQGIGTGELFF.

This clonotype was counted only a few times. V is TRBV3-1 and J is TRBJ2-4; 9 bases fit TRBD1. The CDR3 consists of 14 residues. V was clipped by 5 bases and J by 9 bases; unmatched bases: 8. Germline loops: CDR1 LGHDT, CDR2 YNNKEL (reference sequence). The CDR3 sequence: CASSLQGASGIQYF. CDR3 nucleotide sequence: TGTGCCAGCAGCTTACAGGGGGCGAGTGGCATTCAGTACTTC.

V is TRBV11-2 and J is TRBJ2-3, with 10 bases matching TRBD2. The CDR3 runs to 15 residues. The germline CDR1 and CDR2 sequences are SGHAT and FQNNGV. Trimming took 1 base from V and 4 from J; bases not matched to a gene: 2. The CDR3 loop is CASSLVGLAADTQYF. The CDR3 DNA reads TGTGCCAGCAGCTTAGTCGGACTAGCGGCAGATACGCAGTATTTT.

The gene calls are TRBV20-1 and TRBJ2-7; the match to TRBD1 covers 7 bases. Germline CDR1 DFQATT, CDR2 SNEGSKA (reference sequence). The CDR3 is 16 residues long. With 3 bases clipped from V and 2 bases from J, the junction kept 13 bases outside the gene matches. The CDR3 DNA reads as TGCAGTGCTAGTCCTTCCTCGGGACAGTCCGCCTACGAGCAGTACTTC. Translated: CSASPSSGQSAYEQYF.